Below are 4 T cell receptor beta chains sequenced from a single sample in a study of identical twins. MiXCR, applied by TCRdb to the 5' RACE reads, yields one record per CDR3 protein. The sample yields around 290,000 distinct CDR3 sequences, less than 9.5% seen once. These same data were also listed under a study on yellow fever vaccine responses in identical twins.

Material for sequencing was CD8+ T cells sorted from blood. The receptors here all came from a young woman in good health.

This clonotype was counted ten times or more. This chain joins TRBV12-3 or TRBV12-4 and TRBJ2-7; D is possibly TRBD1 or TRBD2 (5 bases each). This CDR3 is 16 amino acids long. V was cut by 4 bases and J by 4 bases, with 20 bases left in between. The CDR3 DNA is TGTGCCAGCAGTTCGGGAAGAGGGCTAGCAGGGTACGAGCAGTACTTC. Translation: CASSSGRGLAGYEQYF.

This clonotype was recorded at least ten times. V is TRBV6-5 and J is TRBJ2-7; tentatively, D is TRBD1 or TRBD2 (6 bases each). Trimming cost V 5 bases and J 1 base, with 18 bases left between them. The CDR3 has 16 residues. In germline, CDR1 is MNHEY, CDR2 SVGAGI. The DNA of the CDR3 is TGTGCCAGCAGTCACATAATTGGGGGGCTGTCCTACGAGCAGTACTTC. Translation gives CASSHIIGGLSYEQYF.

This clonotype has more than one count but fewer than ten. This rearrangement joins TRBV7-9 to TRBJ2-7; 10 bases map to TRBD2. After removal of 3 bases from V and 4 bases from J, the junction contained 6 bases not matched to a gene. This CDR3 has 15 amino acids. CDR1 and CDR2 (germline): SEHNR, FQNEAQ (reference sequence). The CDR3, as DNA: TGTGCCAGCAGCTTTCTAAGCGGGGGGGCTTACGAGCAGTACTTC. It encodes CASSFLSGGAYEQYF.

This clonotype was detected ten times or more. The chain carries TRBV6-1 and TRBJ1-1, with a possible D match to TRBD1 (5 bases). V was cut by 10 bases and J by 3 bases, with 24 bases left in between. Germline V gives CDR1 MNHNS, CDR2 SASEGT. This CDR3 spans 16 amino acids. The CDR3 is CATSRAGSLDDTEAFF. CDR3 bases: TGTGCCACCTCCAGGGCGGGGAGCCTGGACGACACTGAAGCTTTCTTT.